The T cell receptor (beta chain) under discussion was sequenced for a study of CD8 T cells in Susac syndrome. cDNA came from about 0.46 to 1 ug RNA primed by random hexamers. TCRdb recomputed calls from the immunoSEQ multiplex PCR reads with MiXCR, one row per CDR3 protein. The table records about 100,000 distinct CDR3 sequences, 95% of them present only once. CDR1 and CDR2 from the germline V gene are MNHEY and SMNVEV (reference sequence). V lost 5 bases and J lost 5; bases outside the gene matches: 5. The CDR3 contains 15 residues. The chain couples TRBV27 to TRBJ2-1, with 11 nucleotides matching TRBD2. The clonotype originates from a human donor with Susac syndrome. Sequences were obtained from CD8+ T cells from PBMCs. The CDR3 DNA reads as TGTGCCAGCAGTCCGCCGGGACTAGCGGACAATGAGCAGTTCTTC. This codes for CASSPPGLADNEQFF.